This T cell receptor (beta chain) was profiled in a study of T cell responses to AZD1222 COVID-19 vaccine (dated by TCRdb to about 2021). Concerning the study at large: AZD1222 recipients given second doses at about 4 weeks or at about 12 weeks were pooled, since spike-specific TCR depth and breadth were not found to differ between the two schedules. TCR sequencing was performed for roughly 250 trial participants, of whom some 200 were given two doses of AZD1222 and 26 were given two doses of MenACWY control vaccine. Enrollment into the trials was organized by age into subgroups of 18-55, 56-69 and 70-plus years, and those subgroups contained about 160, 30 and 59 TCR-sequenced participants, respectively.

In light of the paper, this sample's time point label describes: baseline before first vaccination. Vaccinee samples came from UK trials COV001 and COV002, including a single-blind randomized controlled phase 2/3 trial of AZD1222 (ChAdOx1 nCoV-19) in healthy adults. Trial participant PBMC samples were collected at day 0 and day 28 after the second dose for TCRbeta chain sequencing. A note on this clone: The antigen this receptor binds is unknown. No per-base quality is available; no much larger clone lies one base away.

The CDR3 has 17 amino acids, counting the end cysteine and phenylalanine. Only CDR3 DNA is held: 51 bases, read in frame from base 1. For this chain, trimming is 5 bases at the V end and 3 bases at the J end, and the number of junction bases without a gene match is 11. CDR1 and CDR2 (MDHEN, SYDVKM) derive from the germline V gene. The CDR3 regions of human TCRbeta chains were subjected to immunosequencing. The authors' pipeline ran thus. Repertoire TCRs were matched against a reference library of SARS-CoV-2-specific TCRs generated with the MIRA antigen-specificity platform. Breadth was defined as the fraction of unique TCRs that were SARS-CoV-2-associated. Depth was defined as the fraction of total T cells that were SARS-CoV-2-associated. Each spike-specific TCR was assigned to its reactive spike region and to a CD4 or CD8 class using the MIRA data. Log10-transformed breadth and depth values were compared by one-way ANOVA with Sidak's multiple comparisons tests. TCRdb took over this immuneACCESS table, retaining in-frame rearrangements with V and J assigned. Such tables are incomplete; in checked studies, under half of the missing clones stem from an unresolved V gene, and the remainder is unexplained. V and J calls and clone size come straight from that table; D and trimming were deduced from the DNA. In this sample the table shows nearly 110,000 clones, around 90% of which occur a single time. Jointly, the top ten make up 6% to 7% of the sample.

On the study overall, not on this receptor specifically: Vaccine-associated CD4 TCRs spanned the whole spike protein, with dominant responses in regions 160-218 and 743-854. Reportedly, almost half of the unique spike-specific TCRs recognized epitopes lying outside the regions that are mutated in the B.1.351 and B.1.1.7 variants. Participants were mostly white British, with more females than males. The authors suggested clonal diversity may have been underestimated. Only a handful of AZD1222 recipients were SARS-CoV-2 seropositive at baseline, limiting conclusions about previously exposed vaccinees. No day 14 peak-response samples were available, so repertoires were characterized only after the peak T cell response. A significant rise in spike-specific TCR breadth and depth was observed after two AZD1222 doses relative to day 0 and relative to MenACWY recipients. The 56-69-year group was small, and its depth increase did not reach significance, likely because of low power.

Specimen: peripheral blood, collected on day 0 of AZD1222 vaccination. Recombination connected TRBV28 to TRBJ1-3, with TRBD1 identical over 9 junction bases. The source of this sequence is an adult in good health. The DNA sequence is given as TGTGCCAGCAGTCGCACTCCGGGACAGGGTGGTGGAAACACCATATATTTT. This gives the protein CASSRTPGQGGGNTIYF.